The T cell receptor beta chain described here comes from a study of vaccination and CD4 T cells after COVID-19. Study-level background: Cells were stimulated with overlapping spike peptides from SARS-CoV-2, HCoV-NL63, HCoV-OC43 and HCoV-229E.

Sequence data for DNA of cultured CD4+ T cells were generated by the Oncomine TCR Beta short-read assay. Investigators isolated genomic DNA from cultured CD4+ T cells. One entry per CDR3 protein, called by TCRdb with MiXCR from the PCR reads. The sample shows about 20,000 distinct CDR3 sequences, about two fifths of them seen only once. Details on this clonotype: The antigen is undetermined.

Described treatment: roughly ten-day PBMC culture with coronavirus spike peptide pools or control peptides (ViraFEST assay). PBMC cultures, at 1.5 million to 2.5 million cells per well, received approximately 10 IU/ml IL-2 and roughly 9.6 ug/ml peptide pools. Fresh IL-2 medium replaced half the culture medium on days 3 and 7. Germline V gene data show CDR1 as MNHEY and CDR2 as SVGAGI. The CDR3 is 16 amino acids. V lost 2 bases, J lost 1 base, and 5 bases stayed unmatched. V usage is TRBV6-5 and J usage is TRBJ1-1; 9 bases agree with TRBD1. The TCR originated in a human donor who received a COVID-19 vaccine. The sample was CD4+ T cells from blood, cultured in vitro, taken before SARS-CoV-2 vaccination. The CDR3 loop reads CASSYPDRGWNTEAFF. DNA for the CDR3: TGTGCCAGCAGTTACCCGGACAGGGGCTGGAACACTGAAGCTTTCTTT.